This T cell receptor beta chain was observed in a study of blood T cells in healthy people across ages. Alongside a J-beta primer mix, a sample-barcoded 5' primer served in a second PCR lasting about 7 to 11 cycles. TCRdb re-analysed the 5' RACE reads in MiXCR, keeping a single row per CDR3 protein. The table lists about 640,000 distinct CDR3 sequences, 58% of them singletons. Sequencing was done on a sample of blood. This sequence was found in a man between 60 and 75 years old in good health.

The CDR3 protein is CASSSGTGGPNEKLFF. The CDR3 region has the DNA TGTGCCAGCAGTTCCGGGACAGGAGGTCCTAATGAAAAACTGTTTTTT. The V gene is TRBV6-5, the J gene TRBJ1-4; 8 nucleotides agree with TRBD1. This CDR3 spans 16 amino acids. Germline CDR1 is MNHEY and CDR2 is SVGAGI. Germline trimming cut 4 bases from V and 3 bases from J; bases unmatched to any gene: 7.